The 17 T cell receptor beta chains given below trace back to one sample, sequenced in a study of T cell responses to AZD1222 COVID-19 vaccine. Only in-frame clones appear in the TCRdb table, and some are missing; sequencing was by immunoSEQ multiplex PCR. The table records about 200,000 clones, roughly nine tenths of them present only once. Material: peripheral blood, obtained 28 days after the second dose of the MenACWY control vaccine. These receptors all stem from an adult who received the MenACWY meningococcal vaccine as a control.

This chain connects TRBV19 to TRBJ2-1, with 13 positions matching TRBD2. Looked up from germline, CDR1 is LNHDA and CDR2 is SQIVND (reference sequence). The J segment lost 12 bases and the V segment lost 4 bases, leaving 9 bases of the junction unmatched. This CDR3 contains 15 residues. CDR3: CASSTLGLAGEGQFF. The CDR3 bases are TGTGCCAGTAGTACGCTAGGACTAGCGGGAGAGGGGCAGTTCTTC.

This chain uses TRBV5-1 with TRBJ2-5, with 13 bases aligning to TRBD2. This CDR3 region has 15 residues. Germline values: CDR1 SGHRS, CDR2 YFSETQ. The V segment lost 3 bases and the J segment 4 bases; nucleotides outside the gene matches: 3. The CDR3 region has the DNA TGCGCCAGCAGCTCTACTAGCGGGAGGGCAGAGACCCAGTACTTC. As protein: CASSSTSGRAETQYF.

The chain links TRBV30 to TRBJ1-4; D remains ambiguous. CDR1 and CDR2 (germline): GTSNPN, SVGIG (reference sequence). V shed 5 bases and J shed 4 bases, with 8 bases lying between them. CDR3 size: 12 residues. The CDR3 DNA follows: TGTGCCTGGGGCCGGGTTAATGAAAAACTGTTTTTT. Translated, it gives CAWGRVNEKLFF.

The rearrangement uses TRBV5-1 and TRBJ2-5; 8 positions match TRBD1. The CDR3 contains 17 residues. Germline CDR1 is SGHRS and CDR2 is YFSETQ. The J segment lost 4 bases and the V segment lost 4 bases, leaving 15 bases of the junction unmatched. CDR3 in amino acids: CASSDTPGGSVGETQYF. Written as DNA, the CDR3 is TGCGCCAGCAGCGACACCCCAGGGGGCTCAGTAGGAGAGACCCAGTACTTC.

This clone has just one count. The V call is TRBV27, the J call TRBJ1-3, with D unresolved. Germline-derived CDR1 and CDR2 are MNHEY and SMNVEV (reference sequence). The CDR3 has 11 residues. V lost 9 bases to trimming and J lost 4 bases, with 7 bases between them. The CDR3 region has the DNA TGTGCCAGTCATGGGGGAAACACCATATATTTT. Its translation is CASHGGNTIYF.

The CDR3 DNA reads as TGCAGCGGATCGGGACAGGGCAACATTCAGTACTTC. As protein: CSGSGQGNIQYF. The J gene is TRBJ2-4, the V gene TRBV29-1, with 9 bases matching TRBD1. This CDR3 has 12 amino acids. Germline trimming cut 7 bases from V and 7 bases from J; bases unmatched to any gene: 5. CDR1 is SQVTM, CDR2 ANQGSEA, per germline.

In this sample, this clone turned up once. The gene calls are TRBV7-2 and TRBJ2-3, with TRBD1 matching over 12 bases. Germline lookup yields CDR1 SGHTA and CDR2 FQGNSA. The CDR3 is 13 residues long. Unmatched junction bases numbered 4, after V lost 8 bases and J lost 7 bases. This CDR3 is CASRDRGRNTQYF. The CDR3 nucleotides are TGTGCCAGCCGGGACAGGGGGCGAAATACGCAGTATTTT.

The chain combines TRBV7-9 with TRBJ2-5; D could derive from TRBD1 or TRBD2 (5 bases each). CDR1 and CDR2 (germline): SEHNR, FQNEAQ (reference sequence). This CDR3 contains 14 residues. V was cut by 5 bases and J by 5 bases, with 15 bases left in between. As DNA, the CDR3 is TGTGCCAGCAGCCCCCCGGGGCAGCGGGAGACCCAGTACTTC. This sequence encodes CASSPPGQRETQYF. The whole variable domain, remainder taken from reference TRBV7-9 and TRBJ2-5, is DTGVSQNPRHKITKRGQNVTFRCDPISEHNRLYWYRQTLGQGPEFLTYFQNEAQLEKSRLLSDRFSAERPKGSFSTLEIQRTEQGDSAMYLCASSPPGQRETQYFGPGTRLLVL.

The rearrangement uses TRBV15 and TRBJ1-3; 7 bases agree with TRBD1. Germline CDR1 is LNHNV and CDR2 is YYDKDF (reference sequence). This CDR3 is built from 16 residues. V shed 5 bases, J shed 3 bases, and the junction held 10 bases outside the gene matches. The CDR3 region has the DNA TGTGCCACCAGCTTAGGGGGGGGGACAGTTGGAAACACCATATATTTT. Translating gives CATSLGGGTVGNTIYF.

This sequence joins TRBV2 and TRBJ1-6; no firm D call. The V end lost 0 bases, the J end lost 11 bases, and 11 bases lay between the germline ends. In germline, CDR1 is SNHLY, CDR2 FYNNEI. This CDR3 region has 14 residues. In DNA form, the CDR3 reads TGTGCCAGCAGTGAAGCGCTAGGGAATGCACCCCTCCACTTT. Translation gives CASSEALGNAPLHF.

This rearrangement joins TRBV5-1 to TRBJ1-4; D remains ambiguous. Trimming removed 3 bases from V and 0 bases from J, with 6 bases in between. CDR3 length equals 14 residues. The V gene's germline CDR1 is SGHRS and CDR2 YFSETQ. Here the CDR3 reads CASSSEPTNEKLFF. The CDR3 nucleotides are TGCGCCAGCAGCTCAGAACCAACTAATGAAAAACTGTTTTTT.

The V call is TRBV30, the J call TRBJ1-5; D ambiguous. The V end was cut by 5 bases, the J end by 9 bases, with 14 bases between. CDR1 and CDR2 (germline): GTSNPN, SVGIG (reference sequence). This CDR3 spans 12 amino acids. The CDR3 loop reads CAWGASAGPQHF. The CDR3 DNA is TGTGCCTGGGGCGCCTCCGCGGGGCCCCAGCATTTT.

The table lists this clone with a few counts. A read error may account for a junction end that differs from germline. CDR3 loop: CASSVWARGAGSPLHF. The CDR3, as DNA: TGTGCCAGCAGTGTATGGGCCAGAGGGGCCGGTTCACCCCTCCACTTT. The chain links TRBV28 to TRBJ1-6; perhaps TRBD1 as D (5 bases). In germline, CDR1 is MDHEN, CDR2 SYDVKM. The CDR3 is made up of 16 amino acids.

The chain carries TRBV5-8 and TRBJ1-2; perhaps TRBD1 as D (6 bases). The V end was cut by 4 bases, the J end by 7 bases, with 11 bases between. This CDR3 contains 12 residues. The germline V gene has CDR1 SGHTS and CDR2 YDEGEE. The CDR3 region is CASSRTGFGYTF. As DNA, the CDR3 is TGTGCCAGCAGCCGTACAGGGTTTGGCTACACCTTC.

This sequence joins TRBV28 and TRBJ1-6, with a possible D match to TRBD1 (6 bases). The germline V gene has CDR1 MDHEN and CDR2 SYDVKM. Trimming took 10 bases from V and 7 from J, leaving 14 bases between them. CDR3 length equals 13 residues. The CDR3 nucleotides are TGTGCCACGAGGGGACAATTCAATTCACCCCTCCACTTT. This translates into CATRGQFNSPLHF.

The V gene is TRBV15, the J gene TRBJ2-5; D might be TRBD2 (6 bases). Germline V lookup: CDR1 LNHNV, CDR2 YYDKDF (reference sequence). This CDR3 comprises 13 residues. With 1 base removed from V and 3 bases from J, the gap between germline ends came to 6 bases. CDR3 sequence (DNA): TGTGCCACCAGCAGAGGGGGGGAAGAGACCCAGTACTTC. It codes for CATSRGGEETQYF.

The chain links TRBV24-1 to TRBJ1-1; 8 nucleotides agree with TRBD1. The germline V gene has CDR1 KGHDR and CDR2 SFDVKD. V trimming: 9 bases; J trimming: 0 bases; junction bases outside the gene matches: 5. This CDR3 has 14 amino acids. The DNA for the CDR3 is TGTGCCACCGTTAGGACAGGGCTGAACACTGAAGCTTTCTTT. Translation gives CATVRTGLNTEAFF.